Listed below are T cell receptor beta chains from one sample, sequenced in a study of T-cell memory formation after mild COVID-19. TCRdb re-called the 5' RACE reads with MiXCR, one entry per CDR3 protein. The data show about 340,000 distinct CDR3 sequences, with around 15% seen just once and 22% held by the top ten. The sample taken for sequencing was PBMCs or a T cell subset sorted from them (not recorded which). The source of these receptors is a young man who had mild COVID-19 (a few samples of this study predate the infection). Cell type and time point are not known. CDR3s include the opening cysteine and the closing phenylalanine or tryptophan. Each record gives: V gene, D gene, clone size, J gene, CDR3 protein, CDR3 DNA. A D gene is named only where the DNA matches it firmly. Where a row states a size, it is once, few, many or the class of an expanded clone; other rows omit it.

>TRBV15|NA|NA|TRBJ1-2
CATSSSRAGRYGYTF
TGTGCCACCAGCAGCAGTCGGGCAGGGCGCTATGGCTACACCTTC
>TRBV9|NA|NA|TRBJ1-1
CASSVVSPGTEAFF
TGTGCCAGCAGCGTAGTCTCACCCGGCACTGAAGCTTTCTTT
>TRBV6-6|NA|NA|TRBJ1-2
CAGSAQSGGLRGYTF
TGTGCCGGCAGTGCGCAGTCTGGGGGGCTGAGGGGCTACACCTTC
>TRBV6-5|TRBD1|few|TRBJ2-1
CASSVPRTGGLDEQFF
TGTGCCAGCAGCGTACCCCGGACAGGGGGTCTCGATGAGCAGTTCTTC
>TRBV11-1|TRBD2|few|TRBJ2-1
CASSLAGGVRIEQFF
TGTGCCAGCAGCTTAGCGGGGGGGGTACGAATTGAGCAGTTCTTC
>TRBV6-2/TRBV6-3|TRBD2|many|TRBJ2-1
CASSYLAATHEQFF
TGTGCCAGCAGTTACCTAGCGGCGACCCATGAGCAGTTCTTC
>TRBV7-9|NA|NA|TRBJ1-2
CASSLIEDGYTF
TGTGCCAGCAGCTTAATTGAAGATGGCTACACCTTC
>TRBV12-3/TRBV12-4|NA|NA|TRBJ1-5
CASSFTQNQPQHF
TGTGCCAGCAGTTTCACCCAAAATCAGCCCCAGCATTTT
>TRBV2|TRBD1|NA|TRBJ1-5
CASSREQGPDQPQHF
TGTGCCAGCAGTAGGGAACAGGGGCCCGATCAGCCCCAGCATTTT
>TRBV4-3|NA|many|TRBJ2-1
CASSLWASSYNEQFF
TGCGCCAGCAGCCTATGGGCCAGCTCCTACAATGAGCAGTTCTTC
>TRBV6-6|TRBD2|NA|TRBJ2-2
CASVAGLAGGPNTGELFF
TGTGCCAGCGTTGCGGGGCTAGCGGGGGGCCCGAACACCGGGGAGCTGTTTTTT
>TRBV12-3/TRBV12-4|NA|many|TRBJ2-2
CASRAETGELFF
TGTGCCAGCAGGGCTGAAACCGGGGAGCTGTTTTTT
>TRBV7-9|NA|NA|TRBJ2-5
CASSFNTGQETQYF
TGTGCCAGCAGCTTCAATACAGGCCAAGAGACCCAGTACTTC
>TRBV20-1|NA|few|TRBJ1-1
CSALGPPVIEAFF
TGCAGTGCTTTAGGACCGCCCGTGATTGAAGCTTTCTTT
>TRBV7-2|NA|few|TRBJ2-6
CASSLPSLVGANVLTF
TGTGCCAGCAGCCTACCCAGCTTGGTAGGGGCCAACGTCCTGACTTTC
>TRBV7-9|NA|NA|TRBJ2-3
CASSLGKASTDTQYF
TGTGCCAGCAGCTTGGGGAAAGCTTCCACAGATACGCAGTATTTT
>TRBV5-1|TRBD1|many|TRBJ2-3
CASSPRGLSELRLRGTDTQYF
TGCGCCAGCAGCCCCAGGGGGCTAAGTGAACTTCGGCTGCGGGGCACAGATACGCAGTATTTT
>TRBV7-2|NA|few|TRBJ1-4
CASSLGLGASTNSLNEKLFF
TGTGCCAGCAGCTTAGGTCTGGGGGCCTCGACTAACTCGTTAAATGAAAAACTGTTTTTT
>TRBV12-3/TRBV12-4|NA|many|TRBJ2-1
CASTSTVAGGAGNEQFF
TGTGCCAGCACCAGCACCGTAGCTGGGGGGGCCGGGAATGAGCAGTTCTTC
>TRBV7-2|NA|NA|TRBJ1-5
CASSLVGNYQPQHF
TGTGCCAGCAGCTTAGTTGGCAATTACCAGCCCCAGCATTTT
>TRBV20-1|NA|NA|TRBJ1-3
CRGRGYSGNTIYF
TGCAGAGGGCGGGGATACTCTGGAAACACCATATATTTT
>TRBV7-3|TRBD2|few|TRBJ2-1
CASKQKGTSGGAFEQFF
TGTGCCAGCAAGCAAAAGGGGACTAGCGGGGGGGCCTTTGAGCAGTTCTTC
>TRBV28|TRBD1|few|TRBJ1-1
CASSLVGQADLNTEAFF
TGTGCCAGCAGTCTCGTGGGACAGGCTGATTTGAACACTGAAGCTTTCTTT
>TRBV4-2|TRBD2|few|TRBJ2-7
CASSQEVSGASYEQYF
TGTGCCAGCAGCCAAGAGGTCAGCGGGGCTTCCTACGAGCAGTACTTC
>TRBV2|TRBD1|NA|TRBJ1-2
CASTQGAVDYGYTF
TGTGCCAGCACACAGGGGGCCGTGGACTATGGCTACACCTTC
>TRBV12-3/TRBV12-4|NA|few|TRBJ1-4
CASSSWGGEKLFF
TGTGCCAGCAGTTCTTGGGGGGGTGAAAAACTGTTTTTT
>TRBV28|TRBD2|NA|TRBJ2-3
CASSPSGDLTDTQYF
TGTGCCAGCAGCCCAAGCGGGGATCTCACAGATACGCAGTATTTT
>TRBV4-1|NA|NA|TRBJ1-2
CASSHPGTHNYGYTF
TGCGCCAGCAGCCATCCCGGGACCCATAACTATGGCTACACCTTC
>TRBV7-2|NA|NA|TRBJ2-5
CASTAGLQETQYF
TGTGCCAGCACCGCAGGGCTCCAAGAGACCCAGTACTTC
>TRBV6-2/TRBV6-3|TRBD1|many|TRBJ2-1
CASSRPGQSYNEQFF
TGTGCCAGCAGTCGCCCGGGACAGTCCTACAATGAGCAGTTCTTC
>TRBV7-8|TRBD1|NA|TRBJ1-1
CASSFPIRGAAFF
TGTGCCAGCAGCTTTCCCATCAGGGGGGCAGCTTTCTTT
>TRBV12-3/TRBV12-4|TRBD1|NA|TRBJ1-1
CASSLDVMGRGPTEAFF
TGTGCCAGCAGTTTAGATGTTATGGGCAGGGGGCCCACTGAAGCTTTCTTT
>TRBV7-6|TRBD1|NA|TRBJ2-7
CASSPTGVWSYEQYF
TGTGCCAGCAGCCCGACAGGGGTTTGGTCCTACGAGCAGTACTTC
>TRBV2|TRBD1|NA|TRBJ2-7
CANGQGAINEQYF
TGTGCCAACGGACAGGGGGCGATCAACGAGCAGTACTTC
>TRBV20-1|NA|few|TRBJ2-5
CSARDLRGVGETQYF
TGCAGTGCTAGAGATCTCAGGGGGGTAGGGGAGACCCAGTACTTC
>TRBV28|NA|NA|TRBJ2-2
CACTDLRGELFF
TGTGCCTGCACCGATCTCAGAGGGGAGCTGTTTTTT
>TRBV4-3|NA|NA|TRBJ2-7
CASSQVGYSYEQYF
TGCGCCAGCAGCCAAGTGGGCTACTCCTACGAGCAGTACTTC
>TRBV7-9|TRBD1|NA|TRBJ2-7
CASTLNTPGQGTGEQYF
TGTGCCAGCACCCTTAACACGCCGGGACAGGGTACAGGTGAGCAGTACTTC
>TRBV10-1|NA|NA|TRBJ2-1
CASSESLQNNEQFF
TGCGCCAGCAGTGAAAGTTTACAGAACAATGAGCAGTTCTTC
>TRBV7-9|NA|NA|TRBJ1-1
CASSSTAGNTEAFF
TGTGCCAGCAGCTCGACCGCGGGGAACACTGAAGCTTTCTTT
>TRBV4-1|NA|NA|TRBJ2-5
CASSQRRGGETQYF
TGCGCCAGCAGCCAGCGACGGGGTGGGGAGACCCAGTACTTC
>TRBV20-1|NA|NA|TRBJ2-3
CSARAGTLDTQYF
TGCAGTGCTAGAGCGGGGACCCTGGATACGCAGTATTTT
>TRBV9|NA|few|TRBJ2-7
CASSVNPALNLGEQYF
TGTGCCAGCAGCGTAAACCCGGCTCTCAACCTGGGTGAGCAGTACTTC
>TRBV30|NA|NA|TRBJ2-3
CAWSVMQLRQYF
TGTGCCTGGAGTGTAATGCAGCTCCGCCAGTATTTT
>TRBV5-1|TRBD2|many|TRBJ2-7
CASSPVGTSGSTYEQYF
TGCGCCAGCAGCCCGGTCGGGACTAGCGGGTCAACCTACGAGCAGTACTTC
>TRBV12-3/TRBV12-4|NA|NA|TRBJ1-6
CASINGQGNSPLHF
TGTGCCAGCATCAATGGGCAGGGCAATTCACCCCTCCACTTT
>TRBV5-1|NA|NA|TRBJ2-3
CASSSFGSDTQYF
TGCGCCAGCAGCTCCTTCGGGTCAGATACGCAGTATTTT
>TRBV28|NA|few|TRBJ2-6
CASTFSRGHQLSGANVLTF
TGTGCCAGCACTTTCTCAAGGGGCCACCAACTCTCTGGGGCCAACGTCCTGACTTTC
>TRBV20-1|NA|NA|TRBJ1-1
CSARERQGGTEAFF
TGCAGTGCTAGGGAAAGACAAGGTGGCACTGAAGCTTTCTTT
>TRBV7-8|TRBD2|few|TRBJ2-2
CASRTREGTGELFF
TGTGCCAGCAGGACCAGGGAGGGCACCGGGGAGCTGTTTTTT
>TRBV2|TRBD2|few|TRBJ2-7
CAIRRGLYEQYF
TGTGCCATTCGGCGGGGACTATACGAGCAGTACTTC
>TRBV24-1|NA|NA|TRBJ2-5
CATSEAETQYF
TGTGCCACCAGTGAGGCTGAGACCCAGTACTTC
>TRBV5-1|NA|NA|TRBJ2-2
CASSFIRPRNTGELFF
TGCGCCAGCAGCTTCATAAGGCCGAGGAACACCGGGGAGCTGTTTTTT
>TRBV6-1|NA|NA|TRBJ1-3
CASSEDGKSGNTIYF
TGTGCCAGCAGTGAAGACGGAAAGTCTGGAAACACCATATATTTT
>TRBV6-2/TRBV6-3|NA|few|TRBJ2-1
CASSYSRWTLSSYNEQFF
TGTGCCAGCAGTTACTCGAGGTGGACACTAAGCTCCTACAATGAGCAGTTCTTC
>TRBV5-1|NA|NA|TRBJ1-1
CASSLYPGTPTEAFF
TGCGCCAGCAGCTTGTATCCGGGAACCCCCACTGAAGCTTTCTTT
>TRBV12-3/TRBV12-4|NA|many|TRBJ1-1
CASREGLNTEAFF
TGTGCCAGCAGGGAGGGGTTGAACACTGAAGCTTTCTTT
>TRBV7-2|TRBD1|few|TRBJ1-1
CASSIQGGTEAFF
TGTGCCAGCAGCATACAGGGGGGCACTGAAGCTTTCTTT
>TRBV6-6|NA|NA|TRBJ1-2
CASSYSMSATYGYTF
TGTGCCAGCAGTTACTCGATGTCCGCTACCTATGGCTACACCTTC
>TRBV29-1|TRBD2|few|TRBJ2-1
CSEGGLGLNEQFF
TGCAGCGAGGGAGGGCTGGGTCTAAATGAGCAGTTCTTC